The next 25 T cell receptor beta chains were all read from a single sample in a study of molecular identifiers for immune sequencing clone quantification. MiXCR, applied by TCRdb to the PCR reads, yields one record per CDR3 protein. The table shows 40,000 to 65,000 distinct CDR3 sequences, with around 33% occurring only once. The sequenced sample was naive CD8+ T cells from blood, with Jurkat cell RNA spiked in. Noted subset: FACS-sorted CD8+CD4-CCR7+CD45RA+ naive T cells. Receptors were obtained from a human donor in good health. Some libraries in this study had Jurkat cell RNA spiked in.

Regarding this clonotype: A much bigger clone sits one base away, suggesting this may be a read error. No conserved phenylalanine or tryptophan ends this CDR3, so it is likely a read error. The rearrangement uses TRBV7-6 and TRBJ2-2, with a weak D call TRBD2 (6 bases). V was pared by 5 bases and J by 7 bases, with 14 bases between. This CDR3 has 14 amino acids. Germline V CDR1 and CDR2: SGHVS, FNYEAQ. CDR3 sequence (DNA): TGTGCCAGCAGCCCTGGGGACTCCGTCGGGGAGCTGTTTATT. The encoded protein is CASSPGDSVGELFI.

This clonotype was found many times. The J gene is TRBJ1-2, the V gene TRBV28; D not certain. The germline V and J ends were trimmed by 6 bases and 5 bases, with 19 bases remaining between them. The CDR3 is 15 residues long. Germline V gene data show CDR1 as MDHEN and CDR2 as SYDVKM. CDR3 coding DNA: TGTGCCAGCAGCTCCACCCCGAAAGGGTCGTATGGCTACACCTTC. Translating it yields CASSSTPKGSYGYTF.

This clonotype was counted a few times. The chain uses TRBV24-1 and TRBJ1-6, with a weak D call TRBD1 (5 bases). V lost 5 bases, J lost 7 bases, and 11 bases lay in between. The CDR3 totals 14 residues. CDR1 KGHDR and CDR2 SFDVKD come from the germline V gene. CDR3 region: CATSAATVNSPLHF. The DNA for the CDR3 is TGTGCCACCAGTGCCGCGACAGTGAATTCACCCCTCCACTTT.

This clonotype was seen at least ten times. The CDR3 DNA reads as TGTGCCAGCAGCCCGTTGACAAAGCGAAACATTCAGTACTTC. It specifies CASSPLTKRNIQYF. The rearrangement links TRBV12-3 or TRBV12-4 to TRBJ2-4; D ambiguous. V lost 6 bases to trimming and J lost 6 bases, with 15 bases between them. The CDR3 covers 14 residues.

Concerning this clonotype: Just one base apart from a much larger clone, this may be a read error. DNA of the CDR3: TGTGCCAGCAGCGCCCTAGGCGGGAGTCCTGCGAACACCGGGGAGCTGCTTTTT. This codes for CASSALGGSPANTGELLF. The chain recombines TRBV7-9 with TRBJ2-2; 7 bases are a match to TRBD2. The CDR3 has 18 amino acids. CDR1 and CDR2 (germline): SEHNR, FQNEAQ (reference sequence).

On this clonotype itself: A junction end diverges from the germline sequence, so it may reflect a read error. The chain combines TRBV3-1 with TRBJ2-3, with 7 nucleotides matching TRBD1. This CDR3 contains 15 residues. The germline V gene has CDR1 LGHDT and CDR2 YNNKEL (reference sequence). CDR3: CASGQEGLTGDTQYF. The CDR3 coding sequence is TGTGCCAGCGGCCAAGAGGGCCTGACAGGGGATACGCAGTATTTT.

About this clonotype itself: A much larger clonotype is one base distant, so this may be a read error. This chain links TRBV4-1 with TRBJ2-7; D not resolved. Germline assignment: CDR1 MGHRA and CDR2 YSYEKL. The CDR3 spans 15 residues. The CDR3 nucleotides are TGCGCCAGCAGCCAAGGGGCCCAGCTGAACTACGAGCAGCACTTC. Protein product: CASSQGAQLNYEQHF.

This clonotype was detected ten times or more. The CDR3 DNA sequence: TGTGCCAGCAGCTTCAGGGGTGGTCAAGAGACCCAGTACTTC. Encoded protein: CASSFRGGQETQYF. The gene calls are TRBV12-3 or TRBV12-4 and TRBJ2-5; weak D call: TRBD1 (6 bases). This CDR3 contains 14 residues. Between the trimmed V and J ends, which lost 6 bases and 2 bases, there was a span of 13 bases.

Many counts were recorded for this clonotype. The CDR3 region is CASRGEAQYF. Written as DNA, the CDR3 is TGTGCCAGCAGGGGGGAGGCCCAGTACTTC. The V call is TRBV2, the J call TRBJ2-5, with D maybe TRBD2 (6 bases). Per the germline V gene, CDR1 is SNHLY and CDR2 is FYNNEI. The CDR3 length is 10 residues. The V end was cut by 6 bases, the J end by 9 bases, with 8 bases between.

The chain is built from TRBV14 and TRBJ2-5; 7 bases are a match to TRBD1. The CDR3 is made up of 14 amino acids. J was trimmed by 4 bases and V by 8 bases; bases with no gene match: 10. In germline, CDR1 is SGHDN, CDR2 FVKESK. As DNA, the CDR3 is TGTGCCAGCCTCCGGACAGGAAGTGGAGAGACCCAGTACTTC. Amino acids: CASLRTGSGETQYF.

This clonotype has more than one count but fewer than ten. The chain uses TRBV25-1 and TRBJ2-7; 9 bases map to TRBD1. CDR1 and CDR2 (germline): MGHDK, SYGVNS. The CDR3 contains 16 residues. Trimming removed 1 base from V and 1 base from J; junction bases left unmatched: 5. CDR3 bases: TGTGCCAGCAGTGAATGGGACAGGGCTCCGTCCTACGAGCAGTACTTC. It codes for CASSEWDRAPSYEQYF.

The chain carries TRBV28 and TRBJ2-5; possibly TRBD1 or TRBD2 for D (6 bases each). The CDR3 is 13 residues long. Deletions cut 2 bases from V and 4 bases from J, with 8 bases between. The germline V gene encodes CDR1 MDHEN and CDR2 SYDVKM. In nucleotides, the CDR3 is TGTGCCAGCAGTTTACGGGGGCGAGAGACCCAGTACTTC. It is translated as CASSLRGRETQYF.

The chain links TRBV4-1 to TRBJ2-7, with D hard to call. The CDR3 loop spans 13 amino acids. Germline V gene sequence: CDR1 MGHRA, CDR2 YSYEKL. V was clipped by 3 bases and J by 6 bases, with 12 bases between them. This CDR3 reads CASSQESPLEQYF. The CDR3 DNA sequence: TGCGCCAGCAGCCAGGAAAGCCCCCTCGAGCAGTACTTC.

The rearrangement links TRBV2 to TRBJ2-5; TRBD1 is a possible D gene (5 bases). Trimming left V 8 bases short and J 3 bases short, with 7 bases between. Germline CDR1 SNHLY, CDR2 FYNNEI. The CDR3 length is 11 residues. This CDR3 reads CASGREETQYF. CDR3 in DNA: TGTGCCAGCGGCAGGGAAGAGACCCAGTACTTC.

Notes on this clonotype: This may be a read error: a much more frequent sequence differs by one nucleotide. The CDR3 is CASSGTGSTEAFF. CDR3 nucleotides: TGTGCCAGCAGTGGCACAGGGAGCACTGAAGCTTTCTTT. V and J are TRBV6-6 and TRBJ1-1; D might be TRBD1 (6 bases). Trimming took off 5 bases at V and 4 bases at J, with 11 bases between the two ends. Germline V gene data show CDR1 as MNHNY and CDR2 as SVGAGI (reference sequence). CDR3 length: 13 amino acids.

V usage is TRBV9 and J usage is TRBJ2-3; 8 bases are a match to TRBD1. CDR1 SGDLS and CDR2 YYNGEE come from the germline V gene. Germline trimming cut 4 bases from V and 1 base from J; bases unmatched to any gene: 14. The CDR3 contains 18 residues. The DNA of the CDR3 is TGTGCCAGCAGCCCACCACCCCCGGGACAGGATCGCACAGATACGCAGTATTTT. It is translated as CASSPPPPGQDRTDTQYF.

This clonotype has ten or more counts. The chain carries TRBV28 and TRBJ2-3; 8 bases align to TRBD2. This CDR3 region has 15 residues. V gave up 7 bases and J gave up 2 bases; unmatched junction bases: 8. The germline V gene encodes CDR1 MDHEN and CDR2 SYDVKM. The DNA of the CDR3 is TGTGCCAGCATCTTGGGGACTAGGCTCACAGATACGCAGTATTTT. This translates into CASILGTRLTDTQYF.

This clonotype showed up just a few times. The chain employs TRBV9 and TRBJ2-5; TRBD1 matches at 7 bases. Germline V gives CDR1 SGDLS, CDR2 YYNGEE. The CDR3 totals 11 residues. After removal of 7 bases from V and 14 bases from J, the junction contained 11 bases not matched to a gene. The CDR3 region is CASGGRDSRYF. In DNA form, the CDR3 reads TGTGCCAGCGGCGGCCGGGACAGTCGATACTTC.

As to this clonotype: Because it lacks the conserved phenylalanine or tryptophan at the end, this CDR3 is likely a read error. The CDR3 spells CACSPGLNNEQFI. The CDR3 bases are TGTGCCTGCAGCCCGGGACTTAACAATGAGCAGTTCATC. This rearrangement joins TRBV7-3 to TRBJ2-1; D perhaps matches TRBD2 (6 bases). Germline-derived CDR1 and CDR2 are SGHTA and FQGTGA. The CDR3 runs to 13 residues.

The chain employs TRBV10-2 and TRBJ2-1; D ambiguous. V was cut by 6 bases and J by 8 bases, with 11 bases left in between. Germline CDR1 and CDR2: WSHSY and SAAADI. The length of the CDR3 is 12 residues. The CDR3 spells CASSADLHEQFF. Written as DNA, the CDR3 is TGCGCCAGCAGCGCCGACTTGCATGAGCAGTTCTTC.

The rearrangement joins TRBV20-1 to TRBJ1-1; TRBD1 might be the D (6 bases). Germline assignment: CDR1 DFQATT and CDR2 SNEGSKA (reference sequence). The CDR3 has 14 amino acids. V lost 0 bases, J lost 1 base, and 9 bases lay in between. CDR3 bases: TGCAGTGCTAGAGAGGGCAGGGGGAACACTGAAGCTTTCTTT. Translated, it gives CSAREGRGNTEAFF.

Concerning this clonotype: A much bigger clone sits one base away, suggesting this may be a read error. The chain combines TRBV28 with TRBJ2-7; D ambiguous. CDR3 length equals 15 residues. The V gene's germline CDR1 is MDHEN and CDR2 SYDVKM. The CDR3: CASSVYRTSPYGQYF. The CDR3 bases are TGTGCCAGCAGTGTATATCGGACCTCGCCCTACGGGCAGTACTTC.

The CDR3 DNA follows: TGTGCCAGCGGTACCCGGGACCTTGCGCAGTATTTT. This gives the protein CASGTRDLAQYF. The chain joins TRBV27 to TRBJ2-3; D tentatively reads TRBD1 or TRBD2 (5 bases each). CDR1 and CDR2 (germline): MNHEY, SMNVEV (reference sequence). The length of the CDR3 is 12 residues. Trimming shortened V by 8 bases and J by 10 bases, and 16 bases separated the two germline ends.

This clonotype was found a few times. The gene calls are TRBV29-1 and TRBJ2-7, with 11 positions matching TRBD2. The CDR3 has 15 amino acids. The ends lost 7 bases at V and 5 bases at J; junction bases unmatched: 13. Germline V gives CDR1 SQVTM, CDR2 ANQGSEA. The CDR3 is CSAAVGLAGGNEQYF. CDR3 sequence (DNA): TGCAGCGCCGCCGTCGGGCTAGCGGGAGGTAACGAGCAGTACTTC.

This clonotype was seen more than once but under ten times. The chain carries TRBV4-3 and TRBJ2-2; perhaps TRBD2 as D (6 bases). The CDR3 is 17 residues long. V was clipped by 4 bases and J by 0 bases, with 15 bases between them. Germline V gene data show CDR1 as LGHNA and CDR2 as YSLEER. The CDR3 region has the DNA TGCGCCAGCAGCCCACAAGAGGGGACTTCGAACACCGGGGAGCTGTTTTTT. Translating it yields CASSPQEGTSNTGELFF.